This T cell receptor (beta chain) derives from a study of T cells in Graves' hyperthyroidism and ophthalmopathy. Across the study: Peripheral blood was secured at the point of initial diagnosis, before any treatment.

Researchers took RNA transcripts and amplified the TCR beta CDR3 regions from them. Primed by the HTBI set, a first-round RT-PCR was run on the TCR CDR3. TCRdb re-called the multiplex PCR reads with MiXCR, one entry per CDR3 protein. The sample lists roughly 630,000 distinct CDR3 sequences, around 14% seen once, with under 8% in the top ten. V was clipped by 8 bases and J by 0 bases, with 11 bases between them. CDR3 length: 12 residues. Germline-derived CDR1 and CDR2 are GTSNPN and SVGIG (reference sequence). Aged 18 to 65, the patients had hyperthyroidism that was newly diagnosed and had lasted under 2 months. Exclusion of a patient resulted from uncontrolled infection, other autoimmune disease, pregnancy or lactation. From roughly 9.2 ml of fresh peripheral blood, PBMCs were isolated. This clonotype was recorded many times.

Sequenced sample: blood. The chain employs TRBV30 and TRBJ2-7; D not resolved. The sequence was obtained from a woman in her thirties with Graves' hyperthyroidism. The CDR3 loop reads CAGGWSSYEQYF. For the CDR3, the DNA is TGTGCCGGTGGTTGGAGCTCCTACGAGCAGTACTTC.